This entry describes one T cell receptor beta chain. This specimen comes from a study of blood T cell repertoires in COVID-19. Profiling relied on immunoSEQ multiplex PCR, and the TCRdb table lists in-frame clones only, not all of them. The sample holds about 76,000 clones; 86% are singletons and the top ten take roughly a sixth. Germline V gives CDR1 SNHLY, CDR2 FYNNEI. This CDR3 has 15 amino acids. Deletions cut 3 bases from V and 0 bases from J, with 9 bases between. This receptor was obtained from a human donor in a cohort sampled during active COVID-19. The chain has TRBV2 and TRBJ2-1; D unresolved. The specimen was peripheral blood. CDR3 sequence reads: CASSEGSSSYNEQFF. The DNA of the CDR3 is TGTGCCAGCAGTGAGGGCAGTAGCTCCTACAATGAGCAGTTCTTC. Based on the CDR3 plus reference TRBV2 and TRBJ2-1, the full variable domain is EPEVTQTPSHQVTQMGQEVILRCVPISNHLYFYWYRQILGQKVEFLVSFYNNEISEKSEIFDDQFSVERPDGSNFTLKIRSTKLEDSAMYFCASSEGSSSYNEQFFGPGTRLTVL.